Below, 18 T cell receptor beta chains from the same sample are listed, as sequenced in a study of blood T cell repertoires in COVID-19. The method was immunoSEQ multiplex PCR; TCRdb's version includes in-frame clones alone and lacks a portion of them. The sample holds tens of thousands of clones; approximately 80% are singletons and the top ten take 9% to 12%. The sample taken for sequencing was peripheral blood. The source is a woman in her 70s with acute or convalescent COVID-19.

The chain uses TRBV2 and TRBJ1-5, with D possibly matching TRBD1 (5 bases). Germline assignment: CDR1 SNHLY and CDR2 FYNNEI. The CDR3 runs 13 residues. V lost 4 bases and J lost 5, with 9 bases in between. The DNA of the CDR3 is TGTGCCAGCAGTGGGACGGGGGATCAGCCCCAGCATTTT. This codes for CASSGTGDQPQHF.

The J gene is TRBJ2-7, the V gene TRBV14; TRBD1 agrees at 8 bases. Germline CDR1 and CDR2: SGHDN and FVKESK. The CDR3 totals 14 residues. V trimming: 0 bases; J trimming: 3 bases; junction bases outside the gene matches: 1. The CDR3 here is CASSQDTGGYEQYF. In nucleotides, the CDR3 is TGTGCCAGCAGCCAAGATACAGGGGGCTACGAGCAGTACTTC.

This rearrangement joins TRBV30 to TRBJ1-6; D is possibly TRBD1 (5 bases). There are 15 residues in the CDR3. Germline loops: CDR1 GTSNPN, CDR2 SVGIG (reference sequence). In DNA form, the CDR3 reads TGTGCGACCAGGGAGGGGAGCTCCTATAATTCACCCCTCCACTTT. Residues: CATREGSSYNSPLHF.

The CDR3 nucleotides are TGTGCCAGCAGTTCCCTAGCGTACGAGCAGTACTTC. The encoded protein is CASSSLAYEQYF. The rearrangement uses TRBV6-2 or TRBV6-3 and TRBJ2-7, with D tentatively TRBD2 (6 bases). Trimming pared 4 bases from V and 4 bases from J, leaving 8 bases between. Germline V lookup: CDR1 MNHEY, CDR2 SVGEGT. The CDR3 is 12 residues long.

The chain recombines TRBV6-5 with TRBJ1-4; D perhaps matches TRBD1 (6 bases). Germline assignment: CDR1 MNHEY and CDR2 SVGAGI. Between the trimmed V and J ends, which lost 6 bases and 12 bases, there was a span of 17 bases. This CDR3 comprises 13 residues. For the CDR3, the DNA is TGTGCCAGCAGGCCCCGGACAGCCCGGGAACTGTTTTTT. The encoded protein is CASRPRTARELFF.

The rearrangement joins TRBV5-3 to TRBJ2-1, with TRBD2 as a possible D gene (6 bases). TRBV5-3 is an ORF; its function is uncertain. The CDR3 loop spans 15 amino acids. Trimming took 3 bases from V and 4 from J, leaving 14 bases between them. CDR3 coding DNA: TGTGCCAGAAGCTCCCGACTAGACCAGTACAATGAGCAGTTCTTC. Translated, it gives CARSSRLDQYNEQFF.

The chain joins TRBV28 to TRBJ2-2, with 9 positions matching TRBD2. CDR1 is MDHEN and CDR2 is SYDVKM in the germline V gene. V shed 3 bases and J 5 bases; nucleotides not matched to a gene: 4. The CDR3 has 15 amino acids. The CDR3: CASSFSGSFTGELFF. The CDR3 coding sequence is TGTGCCAGCAGTTTTAGCGGGAGTTTTACCGGGGAGCTGTTTTTT. Full variable domain (missing parts from reference TRBV28 and TRBJ2-2): DVKVTQSSRYLVKRTGEKVFLECVQDMDHENMFWYRQDPGLGLRLIYFSYDVKMKEKGDIPEGYSVSREKKERFSLILESASTNQTSMYLCASSFSGSFTGELFFGEGSRLTVL.

CDR3 in amino acids: CAILGGTGTGGRDTQYF. The CDR3 DNA reads as TGTGCCATCCTCGGGGGAACCGGGACAGGGGGTCGGGATACGCAGTATTTT. V gene TRBV28 combines with J gene TRBJ2-3; TRBD1 matches 11 bases. The CDR3 is 17 amino acids. CDR1 and CDR2 from the germline V gene are MDHEN and SYDVKM. V shed 10 bases and J 6 bases; nucleotides not matched to a gene: 18.

This chain connects TRBV18 to TRBJ2-3; a weak D match, TRBD2 (6 bases). The CDR3 extends over 14 amino acids. Trimming cost V 3 bases and J 3 bases, with 10 bases left between them. CDR1 and CDR2 from the germline V gene are KGHSH and LQKENI. The CDR3 here is CASSPVSGTDTQYF. CDR3 coding DNA: TGTGCCAGCTCACCTGTTAGCGGAACAGATACGCAGTATTTT.

This clone was seen only a few times. The gene calls are TRBV7-3 and TRBJ1-3, with D uncertain. Trimming cost V 2 bases and J 0 bases, with 5 bases left between them. CDR3 length: 14 amino acids. Germline V gives CDR1 SGHTA, CDR2 FQGTGA. The chain's CDR3 is CASSLEASGNTIYF. In nucleotides, the CDR3 is TGTGCCAGCAGCTTAGAAGCCTCTGGAAACACCATATATTTT.

CDR3 in DNA: TGTGCCAGCAGACCGGACAGGGCATCTGGCTACACCTTC. Translation: CASRPDRASGYTF. The chain recombines TRBV6-5 with TRBJ1-2, with TRBD1 matching over 8 bases. The trim removed 6 bases at V and 7 bases at J, leaving 7 bases unmatched. Germline CDR1 and CDR2: MNHEY and SVGAGI. The CDR3 is made up of 13 amino acids.

In its sample, this clone was seen a few times. The chain uses TRBV7-9 and TRBJ2-1; 10 bases agree with TRBD2. Losses at the gene ends were 1 base for V and 4 bases for J; bases not matched to a gene: 4. Germline lookup yields CDR1 SEHNR and CDR2 FQNEAQ (reference sequence). This CDR3 has 16 residues. CDR3 sequence (DNA): TGTGCCAGCAGCTTAGTTGGTAGCGGGGGGTACAATGAGCAGTTCTTC. Translating gives CASSLVGSGGYNEQFF.

This chain joins TRBV2 and TRBJ1-1, with D unresolved. The V gene's germline CDR1 is SNHLY and CDR2 FYNNEI. The CDR3 totals 15 residues. With 0 bases removed from V and 4 bases from J, the gap between germline ends came to 12 bases. The chain's CDR3 is CASSEALGGLTEAFF. The CDR3 coding sequence is TGTGCCAGCAGTGAAGCGTTAGGAGGACTCACTGAAGCTTTCTTT.

This clone occurred a few times. The chain couples TRBV9 to TRBJ2-1, with 8 bases that match TRBD2. The CDR3 length is 15 residues. Trimming removed 3 bases from V and 1 base from J; junction bases left unmatched: 3. Germline CDR1 reads SGDLS; CDR2 reads YYNGEE. The CDR3: CASSGIAGSYNEQFF. Here the CDR3 DNA reads TGTGCCAGCAGCGGCATAGCGGGATCCTACAATGAGCAGTTCTTC.

The J gene is TRBJ2-1, the V gene TRBV3-1 (or the pseudogene TRBV3-2); perhaps TRBD2 as D (6 bases). Germline CDR1 reads LGHDT; CDR2 reads YNNKEL (reference sequence). The CDR3 has 18 residues. With 4 bases removed from V and 0 bases from J, the gap between germline ends came to 19 bases. The CDR3 nucleotides read TGTGCCAGCAGCCGCCTTGGCGGGGCCGGAAGCTCCTACAATGAGCAGTTCTTC. Translating gives CASSRLGGAGSSYNEQFF.

The J gene is TRBJ2-1, the V gene TRBV7-6, with 10 bases that match TRBD2. J lost 9 bases, V lost 5 bases, and 19 bases had no gene match. From germline, CDR1 is SGHVS and CDR2 FNYEAQ. The CDR3 is 18 residues long. The CDR3 loop is CASSPQQVLAGESGEQFF. As DNA, the CDR3 is TGTGCCAGCAGCCCGCAACAAGTCCTAGCGGGAGAGTCGGGTGAGCAGTTCTTC.

V usage is TRBV5-1 and J usage is TRBJ1-1, with D possibly matching TRBD1 (5 bases). V was cut by 1 base and J by 7 bases, with 11 bases left in between. Germline CDR1 is SGHRS and CDR2 is YFSETQ. The CDR3 totals 13 residues. CDR3 sequence reads: CASSLWGRSEAFF. As DNA, the CDR3 is TGCGCCAGCAGCTTGTGGGGGAGGAGTGAAGCTTTCTTT.

The rearrangement links TRBV6-4 to TRBJ2-3; D is undetermined. Germline V CDR1 and CDR2: MRHNA, SNTAGT. CDR3 length equals 16 residues. Trimming pared 0 bases from V and 1 base from J, leaving 11 bases between. The CDR3: CASSDSGSPRTDTQYF. The DNA for the CDR3 is TGTGCCAGCAGTGACTCGGGCAGTCCTCGCACAGATACGCAGTATTTT.